The entry below describes one T cell receptor beta chain. Clones were read by immunoSEQ multiplex PCR, and TCRdb kept only the in-frame ones, dropping some. This sample has approximately 100,000 clones, with more than 85% found just once. This record comes from a study of T cell responses to AZD1222 COVID-19 vaccine. J lost 4 bases, V lost 6 bases, and 7 bases had no gene match. Germline assignment: CDR1 MNHEY and CDR2 SVGAGI. This CDR3 has 15 amino acids. The clonotype comes from an adult in good health. V is TRBV6-5 and J is TRBJ2-7; 12 bases agree with TRBD1. The source was peripheral blood, collected on day 0 of AZD1222 vaccination. The DNA of the CDR3 is TGTGCCAGCAGGGGGACAGGGGGCCCAACGTACGAGCAGTACTTC. Its protein product is CASRGTGGPTYEQYF.